This is a list of T cell receptor beta chains from one sample in a study of T cells in Graves' hyperthyroidism and ophthalmopathy. TCRdb reanalysed the multiplex PCR reads using MiXCR and keeps one entry per CDR3 protein. The table includes 450,000 to 700,000 distinct CDR3 sequences, approximately 44% detected once. The sequencing sample was made of peripheral blood or thyroid tissue (not recorded which). The receptors originated from a woman between 18 and 29 years old with Graves' hyperthyroidism. Both conserved end residues are trimmed from each CDR3.

V gene | CDR3 protein
TRBV5-1 | ASSPTGEEPQH
TRBV12-3/TRBV12-4 | ASSLGQNTGEQY
TRBV19 | ASTQGVVQPQH
TRBV11-2 | ASSLDLGTGHGYT
TRBV20-1 | SARDYGLSSYEQY
TRBV7-6 | ASSHGAGAATSYEQY
TRBV2 | ASRGTGVGYT
TRBV4-2 | ASSHKGNPVSPLH
TRBV12-3/TRBV12-4 | ASSPEGYQETQY
TRBV7-3 | ASSFAGNSPLH
TRBV29-1 | SGDRGLQY